Below are 4 T cell receptor beta chains sequenced from a single sample in a study of T cell repertoires in cytomegalovirus infection. TCRdb redid the calling of the reads with MiXCR, one entry per CDR3 protein. There are more than 200,000 distinct CDR3 sequences in the sample; roughly 9% occur only once, and roughly 15% lies in the top ten. Sequencing was performed on PBMCs. The receptors derive from a human donor in good health (CMV status not recorded). Some clones in this sample may be carry-over from other donors' samples.

This clonotype was counted at least ten times. V is TRBV20-1 and J is TRBJ2-3; tentative D call: TRBD2 (5 bases). V dropped 4 bases and J dropped 0 bases, with 17 bases sitting between them. This CDR3 spans 16 amino acids. Per germline, CDR1 DFQATT and CDR2 SNEGSKA (reference sequence). CDR3 DNA sequence: TGCAGTGCTAACGGGCCCGACTACCGGAGCACAGATACGCAGTATTTT. This codes for CSANGPDYRSTDTQYF.

The chain is built from TRBV20-1 and TRBJ2-2, with a tentative D call TRBD1 (7 bases). Germline lookup yields CDR1 DFQATT and CDR2 SNEGSKA (reference sequence). The CDR3 is 15 amino acids. V shed 3 bases and J shed 4 bases, with 15 bases lying between them. The chain's CDR3 is CSARGQQGGTGELFF. The CDR3, as DNA: TGCAGTGCTAGGGGTCAGCAGGGGGGCACCGGGGAGCTGTTTTTT.

This clonotype has ten or more counts. This chain joins TRBV12-3 or TRBV12-4 and TRBJ2-3, with 11 bases matching TRBD2. V shed 3 bases and J 5 bases; nucleotides not matched to a gene: 7. This CDR3 is 16 amino acids long. The CDR3 DNA follows: TGTGCCAGCAGTTTCGTTAGCGGGAGGGCCAGAGATACGCAGTATTTT. This encodes CASSFVSGRARDTQYF.

The sample holds many counts of this clonotype. The chain joins TRBV7-2 to TRBJ1-2, with TRBD1 matching 8 bases. CDR3 length: 13 residues. The germline V gene has CDR1 SGHTA and CDR2 FQGNSA. The ends lost 5 bases at V and 7 bases at J; junction bases unmatched: 6. The CDR3 reads CASSPGQGSGYTF. The CDR3 nucleotides read TGTGCCAGCAGCCCCGGACAGGGCAGTGGCTACACCTTC.